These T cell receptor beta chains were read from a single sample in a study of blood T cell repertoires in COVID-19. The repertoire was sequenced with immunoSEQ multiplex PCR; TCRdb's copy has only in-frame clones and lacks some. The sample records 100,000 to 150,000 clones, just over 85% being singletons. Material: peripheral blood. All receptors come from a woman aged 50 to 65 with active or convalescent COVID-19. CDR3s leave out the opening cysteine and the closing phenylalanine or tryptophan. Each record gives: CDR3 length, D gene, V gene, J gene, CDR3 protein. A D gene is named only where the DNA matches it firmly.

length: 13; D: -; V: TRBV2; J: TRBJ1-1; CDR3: ASSEIGGSGTEAF
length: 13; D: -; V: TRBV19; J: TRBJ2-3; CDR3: ASSIVAESTDTQY
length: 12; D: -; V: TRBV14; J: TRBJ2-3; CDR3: ASSKAVRTDTQY
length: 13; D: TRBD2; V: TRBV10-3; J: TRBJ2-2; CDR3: AISDRAGDSGELF
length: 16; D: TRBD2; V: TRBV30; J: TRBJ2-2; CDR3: AWSVLGRGLAGTGELF
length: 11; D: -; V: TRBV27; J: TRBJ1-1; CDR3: ASSLRGSTEAF
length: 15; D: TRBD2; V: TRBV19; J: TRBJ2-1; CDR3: ASSRTSGRSGQNEQF
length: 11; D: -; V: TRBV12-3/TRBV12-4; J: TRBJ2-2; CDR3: ASSFVSTGELF
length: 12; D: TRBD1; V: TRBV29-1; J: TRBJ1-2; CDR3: SVGDRFLNYGYT
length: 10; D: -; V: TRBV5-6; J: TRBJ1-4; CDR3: ASSPAGEKLF
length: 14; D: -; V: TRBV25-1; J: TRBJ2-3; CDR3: ASSAPMGQFTDTQY
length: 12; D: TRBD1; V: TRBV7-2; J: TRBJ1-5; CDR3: ASSLTGGGQPQH
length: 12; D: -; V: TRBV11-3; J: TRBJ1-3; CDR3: ASSLGTAGNTIY
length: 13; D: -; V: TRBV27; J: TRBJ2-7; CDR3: ASSLSGVTSYEQY
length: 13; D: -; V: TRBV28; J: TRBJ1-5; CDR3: ASSFGSLGNQPQH
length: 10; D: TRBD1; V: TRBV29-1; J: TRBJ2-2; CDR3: SVHRGTGELF
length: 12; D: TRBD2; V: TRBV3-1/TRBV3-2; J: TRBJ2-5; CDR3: ASLRREGRETQY
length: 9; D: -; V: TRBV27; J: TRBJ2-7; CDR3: ASSSTYEQY
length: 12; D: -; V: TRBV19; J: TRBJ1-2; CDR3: ASSSTADVYGYT
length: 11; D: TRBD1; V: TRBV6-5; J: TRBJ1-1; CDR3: ASSLFRQGEAF
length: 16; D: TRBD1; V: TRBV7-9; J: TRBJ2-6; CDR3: ASSLGQGLLSGANVLT
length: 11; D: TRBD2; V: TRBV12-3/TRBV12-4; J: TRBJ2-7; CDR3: ASSLGLAGEQY
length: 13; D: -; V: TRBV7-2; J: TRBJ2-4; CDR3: ASSLHGGAKNIQY
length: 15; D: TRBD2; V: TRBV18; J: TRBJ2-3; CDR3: ASSPKRVAGLRDTQY
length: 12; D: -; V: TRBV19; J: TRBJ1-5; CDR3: ASSIGQFNQPQH
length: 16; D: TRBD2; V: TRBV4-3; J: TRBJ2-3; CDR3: ASSQDLAVGGNADTQY
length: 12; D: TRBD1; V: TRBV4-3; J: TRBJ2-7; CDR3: ASSSGTGPYEQY
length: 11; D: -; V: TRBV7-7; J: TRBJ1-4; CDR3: ASSEGLNEKLF